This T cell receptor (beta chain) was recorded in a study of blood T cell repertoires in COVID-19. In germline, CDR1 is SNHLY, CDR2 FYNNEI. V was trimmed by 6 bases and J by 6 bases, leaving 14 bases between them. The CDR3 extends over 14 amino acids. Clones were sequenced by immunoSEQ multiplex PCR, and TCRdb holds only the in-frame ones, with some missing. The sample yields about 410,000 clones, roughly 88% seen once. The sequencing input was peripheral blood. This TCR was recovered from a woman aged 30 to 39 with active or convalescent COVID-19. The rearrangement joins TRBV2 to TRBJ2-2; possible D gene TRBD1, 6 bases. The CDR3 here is CASSPNRAPGELFF. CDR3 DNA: TGTGCCAGCAGCCCAAACAGGGCCCCCGGGGAGCTGTTTTTT.